This passage covers 27 T cell receptor beta chains from one sample sequenced in a study of CD8+ T cells in alopecia areata. Reverse transcription of extracted RNA yielded cDNA, which provided the sequencing template. TCRdb's table, derived via immunoSEQ multiplex PCR, lists solely in-frame clones and lacks some. The data hold more than 95,000 clones, with about 60% observed a single time. What was sequenced was CD4+ T cells sorted from blood. The receptors here all came from a human donor in good health.

The chain links TRBV20-1 to TRBJ2-7, with no clear D. There are 10 residues in the CDR3. The ends were cut back, 3 bases at V and 9 bases at J, with 9 bases in the middle. CDR1 is DFQATT, CDR2 SNEGSKA, per germline (reference sequence). CDR3 loop: CSARSQGQYF. CDR3 sequence (DNA): TGCAGTGCTAGGTCACAAGGGCAGTACTTC.

This sequence joins TRBV29-1 and TRBJ1-4; D remains ambiguous. The CDR3 is 13 residues long. Germline V gene data show CDR1 as SQVTM and CDR2 as ANQGSEA. The V end lost 5 bases, the J end lost 5 bases, and 12 bases lay between the germline ends. This chain's CDR3 is CSVRAYGNEKLFF. The CDR3 coding sequence is TGCAGCGTTAGGGCCTACGGGAATGAAAAACTGTTTTTT.

The chain carries TRBV2 and TRBJ1-5; D ambiguous. Deletions cut 7 bases from V and 5 bases from J, with 9 bases between. The V gene's germline CDR1 is SNHLY and CDR2 FYNNEI. CDR3 length: 12 residues. The CDR3 nucleotides are TGTGCCAGCAAGCGTGGGGATCAGCCCCAGCATTTT. Protein: CASKRGDQPQHF.

The chain uses TRBV5-4 and TRBJ2-1, with 12 bases fitting TRBD2. The CDR3 sequence is 16 residues long. J was trimmed by 5 bases and V by 4 bases; bases with no gene match: 7. The germline gives CDR1 SGHNT, CDR2 YYREEE (reference sequence). The CDR3 coding sequence is TGTGCCAGCAGCCGGACTAGCGGGGCCCTCGACAATGAGCAGTTCTTC. This sequence encodes CASSRTSGALDNEQFF.

This rearrangement joins TRBV9 to TRBJ1-6; D gene uncertain. V shed 0 bases and J shed 5 bases, with 9 bases lying between them. The CDR3 is made up of 15 amino acids. Germline V gives CDR1 SGDLS, CDR2 YYNGEE. Here the CDR3 reads CASSVGGWDNSPLHF. CDR3 coding DNA: TGTGCCAGCAGCGTAGGTGGGTGGGATAATTCACCCCTCCACTTT.

The genes are TRBV6-5 and TRBJ1-2, with D tentatively TRBD1 (6 bases). Germline V gene lookup returns CDR1 MNHEY and CDR2 SVGAGI. The CDR3 runs to 13 residues. Between the trimmed V and J ends, which lost 7 bases and 6 bases, there was a span of 15 bases. DNA for the CDR3: TGTGCCAGCACCTTACGGGGGGCGGATGGCTACACCTTC. This translates into CASTLRGADGYTF.

This clone was seen a few times. The gene calls are TRBV30 and TRBJ1-4, with D possibly matching TRBD1 (5 bases). CDR1 and CDR2 from the germline V gene are GTSNPN and SVGIG (reference sequence). V lost 3 bases and J lost 7, with 15 bases in between. CDR3 size: 14 residues. For the CDR3, the DNA is TGTGCCTGGAGGGGAGGGGCTCAGGGTGAAAAACTGTTTTTT. It specifies CAWRGGAQGEKLFF.

This clone was seen a few times. The rearrangement uses TRBV19 and TRBJ1-2; 9 nucleotides align to TRBD1. This CDR3 contains 13 residues. CDR1 and CDR2 from the germline V gene are LNHDA and SQIVND (reference sequence). J gave up 6 bases and V 5 bases, and 4 bases lay outside the gene matches. The CDR3 protein is CASSSDRGNGYTF. In nucleotides, the CDR3 is TGTGCCAGTAGTTCCGACAGGGGGAATGGCTACACCTTC.

This chain connects TRBV30 to TRBJ2-2; unclear D gene. CDR3 size: 13 residues. Germline values: CDR1 GTSNPN, CDR2 SVGIG (reference sequence). V was shortened by 3 bases and J by 2 bases, with 7 bases between the two germline ends. The CDR3 loop reads CAWRYPNTGELFF. The CDR3, as DNA: TGTGCCTGGAGGTATCCCAACACCGGGGAGCTGTTTTTT.

The chain joins TRBV2 to TRBJ2-3, with D uncertain. The V gene's germline CDR1 is SNHLY and CDR2 FYNNEI. The CDR3 runs 12 residues. Trimming pared 6 bases from V and 6 bases from J, leaving 10 bases between. CDR3 in amino acids: CASRVDWDTQYF. The CDR3 DNA is TGTGCCAGCAGAGTGGATTGGGATACGCAGTATTTT.

V and J are TRBV11-2 and TRBJ2-2, with 10 positions matching TRBD2. Trimming removed 1 base from V and 2 bases from J; junction bases left unmatched: 4. Germline V CDR1 and CDR2: SGHAT, FQNNGV. The CDR3 consists of 17 residues. The DNA of the CDR3 is TGTGCCAGCAGCTTAGGAACTAGCGGGGTAAACACCGGGGAGCTGTTTTTT. Translating gives CASSLGTSGVNTGELFF. The entire variable domain, with the rest obtained from reference TRBV11-2 and TRBJ2-2, is as follows: EAGVAQSPRYKIIEKRQSVAFWCNPISGHATLYWYQQILGQGPKLLIQFQNNGVVDDSQLPKDRFSAERLKGVDSTLKIQPAKLEDSAVYLCASSLGTSGVNTGELFFGEGSRLTVL.

This chain links TRBV5-1 with TRBJ1-1; 7 nucleotides align to TRBD1. The CDR3 contains 12 residues. Trimming cost V 5 bases and J 6 bases; bases outside gene matches: 4. Germline CDR1 SGHRS, CDR2 YFSETQ. CDR3 sequence: CASSPDRAEAFF. Written as DNA, the CDR3 is TGCGCCAGCAGTCCAGACAGGGCTGAAGCTTTCTTT. Full variable domain (missing parts from reference TRBV5-1 and TRBJ1-1): KAGVTQTPRYLIKTRGQQVTLSCSPISGHRSVSWYQQTPGQGLQFLFEYFSETQRNKGNFPGRFSGRQFSNSRSEMNVSTLELGDSALYLCASSPDRAEAFFGQGTRLTVV.

The chain uses TRBV29-1 and TRBJ2-1; the D is unclear. V was pared by 4 bases and J by 0 bases, with 13 bases between. Germline loops: CDR1 SQVTM, CDR2 ANQGSEA. The CDR3 is 15 residues long. CDR3 residues: CSVVGSSSSYNEQFF. The DNA for the CDR3 is TGCAGCGTTGTGGGCTCTTCAAGCTCCTACAATGAGCAGTTCTTC.

This clone was picked up a small number of times. The chain employs TRBV5-1 and TRBJ2-3; TRBD1 is a possible D gene (5 bases). CDR1 and CDR2 (germline): SGHRS, YFSETQ. The CDR3 loop spans 14 amino acids. Trimming pared 0 bases from V and 2 bases from J, leaving 7 bases between. In DNA, the CDR3 is TGCGCCAGCAGCTTGGCGGACAACACAGATACGCAGTATTTT. Its translation: CASSLADNTDTQYF.

The V gene is TRBV6-1, the J gene TRBJ1-2; D may be TRBD1 (5 bases). This CDR3 is built from 13 residues. The germline gives CDR1 MNHNS, CDR2 SASEGT. V was trimmed by 8 bases and J by 7 bases, leaving 17 bases between them. This CDR3 is CASGGTSLPGYTF. CDR3 DNA: TGTGCCAGCGGTGGGACGTCGCTCCCTGGCTACACCTTC.

The rearrangement joins TRBV7-7 to TRBJ2-3; no reliable D call. CDR3 length: 14 residues. Germline CDR1 reads SSHAT; CDR2 reads FNYEAQ (reference sequence). The germline V and J ends were trimmed by 5 bases and 0 bases, with 9 bases remaining between them. CDR3 in amino acids: CASSKLSSTDTQYF. DNA for the CDR3: TGTGCCAGCAGCAAACTTTCTAGCACAGATACGCAGTATTTT.

A word on this clone: Germline is not matched at one junction end, which may reflect a read error. CDR3 sequence reads: CSVEDRGNSGYTF. CDR3 nucleotide sequence: TGCAGCGTTGAAGACAGGGGAAACTCTGGCTACACCTTC. The chain links TRBV29-1 to TRBJ1-2, with D perhaps matching TRBD1 (6 bases). Germline V lookup: CDR1 SQVTM, CDR2 ANQGSEA. The CDR3 runs 13 residues.

This chain links TRBV2 with TRBJ2-7, with TRBD1 matching 7 bases. The CDR3 runs 13 residues. V dropped 4 bases and J dropped 2; count of bases not matched to a gene: 2. Germline CDR1 reads SNHLY; CDR2 reads FYNNEI. CDR3 sequence: CASSAQGPYEQYF. The CDR3 DNA sequence: TGTGCCAGCAGTGCACAGGGGCCCTACGAGCAGTACTTC.

This clone came up once. The rearrangement uses TRBV20-1 and TRBJ2-3, with D unclear. The V end lost 4 bases, the J end lost 4 bases, and 6 bases lay between the germline ends. Per germline, CDR1 DFQATT and CDR2 SNEGSKA (reference sequence). The CDR3 has 11 amino acids. The CDR3 protein is CSAKRSDTQYF. The CDR3 bases are TGCAGTGCTAAGAGGTCAGATACGCAGTATTTT.

Only a few counts were recorded for this clone. The CDR3 DNA reads TGCAGCGTTGAACGGGGGCCCGAGGGAGAGACCCAGTACTTC. Its protein product is CSVERGPEGETQYF. This rearrangement joins TRBV29-1 to TRBJ2-5; D assignment may be TRBD1 or TRBD2 (6 bases each). The V gene's germline CDR1 is SQVTM and CDR2 ANQGSEA. CDR3 length equals 14 residues. V dropped 2 bases and J dropped 4 bases, with 14 bases sitting between them.

The rearrangement joins TRBV5-1 to TRBJ1-6; a possible D gene is TRBD1 (6 bases). This CDR3 is built from 16 residues. V shed 0 bases and J shed 6 bases, with 13 bases lying between them. CDR1 is SGHRS, CDR2 YFSETQ, per germline. CDR3: CASSLEVQGTNSPLHF. Written as DNA, the CDR3 is TGCGCCAGCAGCTTGGAGGTACAGGGAACTAATTCACCCCTCCACTTT. The full variable domain, its missing parts supplied by reference TRBV5-1 and TRBJ1-6, is KAGVTQTPRYLIKTRGQQVTLSCSPISGHRSVSWYQQTPGQGLQFLFEYFSETQRNKGNFPGRFSGRQFSNSRSEMNVSTLELGDSALYLCASSLEVQGTNSPLHFGNGTRLTVT.

In its sample, this clone was seen once. CDR3 amino acids: CSVGSTTGNQPQHF. CDR3 bases: TGCAGCGTCGGCTCCACGACGGGCAATCAGCCCCAGCATTTT. The rearrangement links TRBV29-1 to TRBJ1-5; D gene uncertain. This CDR3 has 14 residues. Trimming took 6 bases from V and 2 from J, leaving 14 bases between them. Germline V gene sequence: CDR1 SQVTM, CDR2 ANQGSEA.

The rearrangement links TRBV30 to TRBJ1-1; D remains unclear. This CDR3 region has 14 residues. Germline loops: CDR1 GTSNPN, CDR2 SVGIG (reference sequence). Trimming left V 1 base short and J 1 base short, with 10 bases between. CDR3 in amino acids: CAWSGDRGNTEAFF. Written as DNA, the CDR3 is TGTGCCTGGAGTGGCGACCGCGGGAACACTGAAGCTTTCTTT.

The chain recombines TRBV6-5 with TRBJ1-2, with D unclear. Germline assignment: CDR1 MNHEY and CDR2 SVGAGI. The V end lost 3 bases, the J end lost 3 bases, and 5 bases lay between the germline ends. This CDR3 region has 12 residues. The CDR3 sequence is CASSYSDYGYTF. In DNA form, the CDR3 reads TGTGCCAGCAGTTATTCCGACTATGGCTACACCTTC.

The chain carries TRBV4-1 and TRBJ2-3, with D perhaps matching TRBD1 (5 bases). The CDR3 spans 15 residues. Between the trimmed V and J ends, which lost 1 base and 0 bases, there was a span of 8 bases. CDR1 and CDR2 (germline): MGHRA, YSYEKL. The CDR3 loop is CASSQVGVSTDTQYF. The CDR3 DNA reads TGCGCCAGCAGCCAAGTAGGGGTGAGCACAGATACGCAGTATTTT.

Written as DNA, the CDR3 is TGTGCCAGCAGCTTGGTTCCCTCTGGAAACACCATATATTTT. Protein sequence: CASSLVPSGNTIYF. J is TRBJ1-3 and V is TRBV5-4; D call uncertain. Germline CDR1 reads SGHNT; CDR2 reads YYREEE (reference sequence). CDR3 length equals 14 residues. The germline V and J ends were trimmed by 0 bases and 0 bases, with 4 bases remaining between them.

In its sample, this clone was seen a few times. The chain combines TRBV27 with TRBJ2-6; 9 bases agree with TRBD1. Germline V gives CDR1 MNHEY, CDR2 SMNVEV (reference sequence). Trimming at V came to 2 bases and at J to 0 bases, leaving 2 bases not matched to a gene. The length of the CDR3 is 17 residues. The CDR3 loop reads CASSLGTGHSGANVLTF. The CDR3 nucleotides read TGTGCCAGCAGTTTAGGGACAGGGCACTCTGGGGCCAACGTCCTGACTTTC.